This TCR beta chain derives from a study of beta chain features in type 1 diabetes. The study, taken as a whole, reports: When VDJ junctions were examined, type 1 diabetes patients showed fewer insertions and more deletions. For TCRB rearrangement, an influence of HLA type remained unresolved here. Comparison showed that naive, central memory and Treg TCRB repertoires appeared more similar among patients than among healthy donors. TCRB CDR3 length was moderately but significantly reduced in all four CD4+ subsets of Type 1 diabetes patients.

Turning to this clone: Its target is unknown.

V lost 10 bases, J lost 5 bases, and 15 bases lay in between. Germline V gene lookup returns CDR1 MNHEY and CDR2 SVGAGI. The CDR3 covers 13 residues. Investigators reverse transcribed all isolated RNA, so they sequenced expressed TCRB transcripts. Naive, central memory and regulatory T cell samples yielded roughly 3.5 million reads on average. Profiled with immunoSEQ multiplex PCR; TCRdb holds only in-frame clones, not every one. Of a few hundred thousand clones in the sample, 14% to 15% were seen once. The clonotype comes from a man aged 18 to 35 with type 1 diabetes. The sample taken for sequencing was naive CD4+ T cells from blood. The genes are TRBV6-5 and TRBJ2-1; perhaps TRBD2 as D (5 bases). In nucleotides, the CDR3 is TGTGCCATCAGGTACTTGGAGGACAATGAGCAGTTCTTC. It specifies CAIRYLEDNEQFF.